This T cell receptor beta chain was captured in a study of regulatory T cells in long-lasting Graves disease. Stated time point: newly diagnosed GD, antithyroid drugs for less than 3 months. Researchers made the TCR library from RNA that was extracted from PBMCs. According to the study, TCR beta libraries were built with iRepertoire HTBI primers and CDR3-region Arm-PCR. Each CDR3 protein is one row after TCRdb ran MiXCR on the multiplex PCR reads. The sample lists hundreds of thousands of distinct CDR3 sequences, about 16% seen once, with around 25% in the top ten. The same sample was also used in a study of T cells in Graves' hyperthyroidism and ophthalmopathy.

The sequences come from peripheral blood mononuclear cells (PBMCs), collected at new diagnosis, from a patient treated with antithyroid drugs. The sequence was obtained from a woman aged 40 to 65 with Graves disease.

CDR3 sequence: CASSSTQGGDEQYF. The CDR3 nucleotides are TGTGCCAGCAGCTCTACACAGGGTGGCGACGAGCAGTACTTC. This chain uses TRBV5-4 with TRBJ2-7; perhaps TRBD1 as D (6 bases). The CDR3 extends over 14 amino acids. In germline, CDR1 is SGHNT, CDR2 YYREEE (reference sequence). Between the trimmed V and J ends, which lost 3 bases and 5 bases, there was a span of 15 bases.